What follows describes a single TCR beta chain. The sample comes from a study of shared clonotypes between healthy human individuals. Genomic DNA per cell subset filled all wells of several immunoSEQ plates. The repertoire was sequenced with immunoSEQ multiplex PCR; TCRdb's copy has only in-frame clones and lacks some. The sample shows about 510,000 clones, about 96% of them seen only once. This receptor was identified in a woman aged 25 to 39 in good health. Sequencing used naive CD4+ T cells sorted from blood. Subset of the sample: CD45RA+ positively selected.

The CDR3 here is CASSRQGSLNEQFF. Here the CDR3 DNA reads TGCGCCAGCAGCAGACAGGGTTCTCTCAATGAGCAGTTCTTC. V usage is TRBV5-1 and J usage is TRBJ2-1, with 7 nucleotides matching TRBD1. V gave up 4 bases and J gave up 6 bases; unmatched junction bases: 7. The CDR3 has 14 amino acids. Per germline, CDR1 SGHRS and CDR2 YFSETQ.